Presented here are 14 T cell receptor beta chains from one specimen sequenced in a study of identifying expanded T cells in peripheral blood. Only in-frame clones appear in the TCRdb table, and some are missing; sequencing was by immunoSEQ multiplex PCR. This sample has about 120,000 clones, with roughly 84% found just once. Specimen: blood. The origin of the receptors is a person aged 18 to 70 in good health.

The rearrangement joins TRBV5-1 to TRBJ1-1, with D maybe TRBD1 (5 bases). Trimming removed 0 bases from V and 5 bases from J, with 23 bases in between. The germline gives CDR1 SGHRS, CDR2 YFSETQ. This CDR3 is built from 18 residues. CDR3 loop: CASSLAPGTTGGVTEAFF. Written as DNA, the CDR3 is TGCGCCAGCAGCTTGGCCCCCGGGACCACCGGCGGGGTAACTGAAGCTTTCTTT.

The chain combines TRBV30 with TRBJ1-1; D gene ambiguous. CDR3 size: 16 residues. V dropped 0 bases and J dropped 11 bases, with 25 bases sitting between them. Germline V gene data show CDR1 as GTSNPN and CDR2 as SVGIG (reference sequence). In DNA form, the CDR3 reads TGTGCCTGGAGTGTATTTGCTGGGGTGGAAGCCCGACGGGCTTTCTTT. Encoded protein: CAWSVFAGVEARRAFF.

This chain's CDR3 is CSAGDYKKLFF. CDR3 DNA: TGCAGTGCTGGGGATTATAAAAAACTGTTTTTT. The rearrangement uses TRBV20-1 and TRBJ1-4; D remains ambiguous. Germline CDR1 is DFQATT and CDR2 is SNEGSKA (reference sequence). The CDR3 is 11 amino acids. The V end was cut by 5 bases, the J end by 9 bases, with 10 bases between.

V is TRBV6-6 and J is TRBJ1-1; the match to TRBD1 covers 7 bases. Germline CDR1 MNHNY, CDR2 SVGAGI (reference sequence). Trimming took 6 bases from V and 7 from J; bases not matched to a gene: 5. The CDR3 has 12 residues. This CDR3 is CASSSYRGEAFF. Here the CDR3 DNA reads TGTGCCAGCAGCTCCTACAGGGGTGAAGCTTTCTTT.

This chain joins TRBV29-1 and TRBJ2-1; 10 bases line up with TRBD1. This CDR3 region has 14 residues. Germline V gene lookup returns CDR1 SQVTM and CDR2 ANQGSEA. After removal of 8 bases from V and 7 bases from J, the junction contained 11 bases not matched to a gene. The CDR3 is CSTTPGTGVNEQFF. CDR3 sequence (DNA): TGCAGCACGACGCCGGGGACAGGGGTAAATGAGCAGTTCTTC.

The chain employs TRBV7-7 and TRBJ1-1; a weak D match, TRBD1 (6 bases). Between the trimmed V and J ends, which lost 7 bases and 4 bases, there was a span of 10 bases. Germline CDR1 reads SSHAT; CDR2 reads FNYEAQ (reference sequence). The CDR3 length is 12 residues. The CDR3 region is CASKKGGTEAFF. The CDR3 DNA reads TGTGCCAGCAAAAAAGGGGGCACTGAAGCTTTCTTT. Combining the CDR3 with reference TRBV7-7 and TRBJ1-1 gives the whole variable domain GAGVSQSPRYKVTKRGQDVTLRCDPISSHATLYWYQQALGQGPEFLTYFNYEAQPDKSGLPSDRFSAERPEGSISTLTIQRTEQRDSAMYRCASKKGGTEAFFGQGTRLTVV.

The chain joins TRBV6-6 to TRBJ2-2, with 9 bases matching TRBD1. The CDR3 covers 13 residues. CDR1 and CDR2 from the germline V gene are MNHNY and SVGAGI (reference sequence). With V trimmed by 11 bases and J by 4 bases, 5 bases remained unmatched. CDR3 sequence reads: CAGTGGRTGELFF. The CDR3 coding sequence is TGTGCCGGAACAGGGGGCCGCACCGGGGAGCTGTTTTTT.

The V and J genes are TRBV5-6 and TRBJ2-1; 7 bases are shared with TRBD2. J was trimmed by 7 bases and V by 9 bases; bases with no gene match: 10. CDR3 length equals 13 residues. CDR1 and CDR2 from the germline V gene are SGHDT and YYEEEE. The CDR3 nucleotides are TGTGCCACCCGATTGGGGGGGGGAAATGAGCAGTTCTTC. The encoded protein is CATRLGGGNEQFF.

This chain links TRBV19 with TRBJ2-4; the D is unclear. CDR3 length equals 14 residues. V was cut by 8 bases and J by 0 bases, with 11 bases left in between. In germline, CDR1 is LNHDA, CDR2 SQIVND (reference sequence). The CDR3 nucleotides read TGTGCCAGTCATGACCGGCTAGCCAAAAACATTCAGTACTTC. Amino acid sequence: CASHDRLAKNIQYF. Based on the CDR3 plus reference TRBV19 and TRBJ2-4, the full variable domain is DGGITQSPKYLFRKEGQNVTLSCEQNLNHDAMYWYRQDPGQGLRLIYYSQIVNDFQKGDIAEGYSVSREKKESFPLTVTSAQKNPTAFYLCASHDRLAKNIQYFGAGTRLSVL.

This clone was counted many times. CDR3 coding DNA: TGTGCCAGCAGACCGTCGAACACTGAAGCTTTCTTT. Translated, it gives CASRPSNTEAFF. The V gene is TRBV7-9, the J gene TRBJ1-1, with D uncertain. Germline V CDR1 and CDR2: SEHNR, FQNEAQ (reference sequence). This CDR3 region has 12 residues. Trimming shortened V by 6 bases and J by 1 base, and 6 bases separated the two germline ends.

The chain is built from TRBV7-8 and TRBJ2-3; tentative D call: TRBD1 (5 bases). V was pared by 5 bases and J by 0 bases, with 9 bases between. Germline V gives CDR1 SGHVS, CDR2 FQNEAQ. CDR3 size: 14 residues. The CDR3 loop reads CASSPQGSTDTQYF. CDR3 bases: TGTGCCAGCAGCCCGCAGGGCAGCACAGATACGCAGTATTTT.

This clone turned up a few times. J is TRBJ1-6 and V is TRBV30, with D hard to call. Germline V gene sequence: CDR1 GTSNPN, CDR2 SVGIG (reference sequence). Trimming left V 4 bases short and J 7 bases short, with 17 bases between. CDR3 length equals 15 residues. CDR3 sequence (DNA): TGTGCCTGGATTATCCCGGGCCTCTCGAATTCACCCCTCCACTTT. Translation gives CAWIIPGLSNSPLHF.

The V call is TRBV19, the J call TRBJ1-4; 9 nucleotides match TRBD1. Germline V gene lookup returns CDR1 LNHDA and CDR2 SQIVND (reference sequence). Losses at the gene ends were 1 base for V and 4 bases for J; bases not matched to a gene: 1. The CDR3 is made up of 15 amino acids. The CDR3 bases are TGTGCCAGTAGTATAGGGACAGGGGTTAATGAAAAACTGTTTTTT. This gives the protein CASSIGTGVNEKLFF.

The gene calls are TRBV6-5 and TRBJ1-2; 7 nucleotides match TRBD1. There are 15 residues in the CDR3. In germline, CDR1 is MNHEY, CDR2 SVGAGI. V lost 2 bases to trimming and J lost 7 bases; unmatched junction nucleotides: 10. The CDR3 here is CASSYVFGTDLGYTF. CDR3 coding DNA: TGTGCCAGCAGTTACGTATTTGGGACAGATCTTGGCTACACCTTC.